This T cell receptor beta chain comes out of a study of cytomegalovirus exposure and HLA in healthy donors. This clone was observed a handful of times. Amplification used 60 Vbeta primers and 13 Jbeta primers. TCRdb's table, derived via immunoSEQ multiplex PCR, lists solely in-frame clones and lacks some. Here the sample spans about 130,000 clones, 8.9% being singletons. Trimming cost V 4 bases and J 0 bases; bases outside gene matches: 7. Germline loops: CDR1 SGHNT, CDR2 YYREEE (reference sequence). The CDR3 extends over 16 amino acids. The material sequenced was PBMCs. The TCR comes from a middle-aged woman in good health and CMV-seropositive. The chain links TRBV5-4 to TRBJ1-2; TRBD1 aligns across 9 bases. The CDR3 loop reads CASSHGTGKANYGYTF. The CDR3, as DNA: TGTGCCAGCAGCCATGGGACAGGGAAAGCTAACTATGGCTACACCTTC.